This TCR beta chain is drawn from a study of T cells in Graves' hyperthyroidism and ophthalmopathy. As regards this clonotype: Antigen specificity is unknown. A read error may explain this, as a much larger clone is one base away.

General observations from the study: Most expanded thyroid clonotypes above 0.001 also appeared in blood.

RNA transcripts were the template for amplifying TCR beta CDR3 regions. First-round RT-PCR with HTBI primers amplified the TCR CDR3 region. TCRdb fed the multiplex PCR reads into MiXCR, producing one record per CDR3 protein. This repertoire shows around 600,000 distinct CDR3 sequences, about 14% found once; its top ten account for about 7%. Sequenced sample: blood. This TCR derives from a woman younger than 30 with Graves' ophthalmopathy.

The CDR3 DNA follows: TGTGCCAGCAGCGATTATAGGTCAGATACGCAGTATTTT. Translating gives CASSDYRSDTQYF. The chain carries TRBV7-3 and TRBJ2-3, with D unclear. This CDR3 is built from 13 residues. The germline CDR1 and CDR2 sequences are SGHTA and FQGTGA. The V gene lost 5 bases and the J gene lost 4 bases, with 10 bases spanning the gap.